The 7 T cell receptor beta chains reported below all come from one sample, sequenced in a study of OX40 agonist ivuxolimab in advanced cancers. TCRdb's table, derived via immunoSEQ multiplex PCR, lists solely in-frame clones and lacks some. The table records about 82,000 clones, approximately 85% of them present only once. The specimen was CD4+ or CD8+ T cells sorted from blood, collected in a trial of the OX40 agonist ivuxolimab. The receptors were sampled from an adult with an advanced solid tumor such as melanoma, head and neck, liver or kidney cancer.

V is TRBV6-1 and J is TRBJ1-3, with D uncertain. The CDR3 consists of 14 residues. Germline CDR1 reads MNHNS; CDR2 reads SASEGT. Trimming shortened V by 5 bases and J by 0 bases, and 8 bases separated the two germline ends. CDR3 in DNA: TGTGCCAGCAGTTCAGGTAGCTCTGGAAACACCATATATTTT. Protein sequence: CASSSGSSGNTIYF.

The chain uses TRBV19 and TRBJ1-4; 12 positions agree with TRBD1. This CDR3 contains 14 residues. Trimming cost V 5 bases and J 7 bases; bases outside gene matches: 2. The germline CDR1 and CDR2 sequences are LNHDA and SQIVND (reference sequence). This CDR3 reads CASSGTGGSEKLFF. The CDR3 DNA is TGTGCCAGTAGTGGGACAGGGGGCAGTGAAAAACTGTTTTTT.

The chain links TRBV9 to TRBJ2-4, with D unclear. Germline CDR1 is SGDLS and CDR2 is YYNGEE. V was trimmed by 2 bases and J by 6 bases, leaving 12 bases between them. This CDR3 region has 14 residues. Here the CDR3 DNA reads TGTGCCAGCAGCGTGGATCAGGAGCGAAACATTCAGTACTTC. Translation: CASSVDQERNIQYF. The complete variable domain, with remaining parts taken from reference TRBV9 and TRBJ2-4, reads DSGVTQTPKHLITATGQRVTLRCSPRSGDLSVYWYQQSLDQGLQFLIQYYNGEERAKGNILERFSAQQFPDLHSELNLSSLELGDSALYFCASSVDQERNIQYFGAGTRLSVL.

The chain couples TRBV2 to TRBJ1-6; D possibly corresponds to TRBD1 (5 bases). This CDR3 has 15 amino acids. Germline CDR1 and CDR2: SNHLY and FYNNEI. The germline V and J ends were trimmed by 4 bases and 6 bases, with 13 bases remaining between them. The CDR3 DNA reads TGTGCCAGCAGTGTGTCCAGGGTGATTAATTCACCCCTCCACTTT. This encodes CASSVSRVINSPLHF.

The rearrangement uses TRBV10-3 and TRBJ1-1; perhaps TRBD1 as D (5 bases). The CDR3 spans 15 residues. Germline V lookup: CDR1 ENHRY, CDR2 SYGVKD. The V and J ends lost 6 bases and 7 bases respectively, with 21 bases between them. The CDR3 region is CAISPGRSPAYEAFF. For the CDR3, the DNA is TGTGCCATCAGCCCGGGACGGAGCCCCGCATATGAAGCTTTCTTT.

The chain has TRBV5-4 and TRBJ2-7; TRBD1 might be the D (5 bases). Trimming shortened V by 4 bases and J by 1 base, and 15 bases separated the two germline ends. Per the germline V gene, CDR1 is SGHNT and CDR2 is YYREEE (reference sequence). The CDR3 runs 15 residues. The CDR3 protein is CASSLTGRTSYEQYF. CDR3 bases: TGTGCCAGCAGCCTGACTGGACGGACATCCTACGAGCAGTACTTC.

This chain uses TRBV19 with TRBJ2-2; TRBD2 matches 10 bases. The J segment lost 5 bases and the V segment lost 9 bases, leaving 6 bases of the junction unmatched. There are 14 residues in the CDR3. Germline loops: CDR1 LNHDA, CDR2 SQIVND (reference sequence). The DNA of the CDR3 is TGTGCCAGCATAGCGGGGGGCGGAACCGGGGAGCTGTTTTTT. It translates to CASIAGGGTGELFF.